A single sample is the source of the 8 T cell receptor beta chains below, sequenced in a study of blood T cell repertoires in COVID-19. The method was immunoSEQ multiplex PCR; TCRdb's version includes in-frame clones alone and lacks a portion of them. This sample has 190,000 or so clones, with about 89% found just once. The specimen sequenced was peripheral blood. The receptors here all came from a man aged 35-49 years with acute or convalescent COVID-19.

The chain combines TRBV4-3 with TRBJ1-2, with D perhaps matching TRBD1 (6 bases). The CDR3 totals 15 residues. Trimming left V 0 bases short and J 8 bases short, with 16 bases between. The germline gives CDR1 LGHNA, CDR2 YSLEER. The CDR3 protein is CASSQDTWAGVGYTF. CDR3 nucleotide sequence: TGCGCCAGCAGCCAAGATACGTGGGCAGGGGTGGGCTACACCTTC.

V gene TRBV12-3 or TRBV12-4 combines with J gene TRBJ1-3; D not resolved. Trimming took 7 bases from V and 1 from J, leaving 5 bases between them. This CDR3 is built from 12 residues. The CDR3 is CASTLSGNTIYF. CDR3 sequence (DNA): TGTGCCAGCACCTTGTCTGGAAACACCATATATTTT.

The chain is built from TRBV6-1 and TRBJ1-4; D is ambiguous. V was pared by 3 bases and J by 6 bases, with 5 bases between. CDR1 MNHNS and CDR2 SASEGT come from the germline V gene. The CDR3 is 12 amino acids. CDR3 loop: CASSDNYEKLFF. Here the CDR3 DNA reads TGTGCCAGCAGTGACAATTATGAAAAACTGTTTTTT.

The chain couples TRBV7-2 to TRBJ2-5; maybe TRBD1 (5 bases). The germline V and J ends were trimmed by 1 base and 5 bases, with 14 bases remaining between them. The germline CDR1 and CDR2 sequences are SGHTA and FQGNSA. The CDR3 is 15 residues long. In DNA, the CDR3 is TGTGCCAGCAGCTTAGGGCACAGGCTCCGGGAGACCCAGTACTTC. Its translation: CASSLGHRLRETQYF.

The rearrangement joins TRBV5-1 to TRBJ1-1; D remains ambiguous. The CDR3 runs to 16 residues. Germline loops: CDR1 SGHRS, CDR2 YFSETQ. V lost 0 bases and J 5 bases, leaving 17 bases between the germline ends. The CDR3 spells CASSLDPPGGGTEAFF. The CDR3 DNA reads TGCGCCAGCAGCTTGGACCCTCCAGGAGGTGGTACTGAAGCTTTCTTT.

The V and J genes are TRBV5-1 and TRBJ2-2; weak D call: TRBD1 (5 bases). There are 15 residues in the CDR3. In germline, CDR1 is SGHRS, CDR2 YFSETQ. Trimming pared 0 bases from V and 1 base from J, leaving 7 bases between. The CDR3 is CASSLAGKNTGELFF. CDR3 coding DNA: TGCGCCAGCAGCTTGGCAGGGAAGAACACCGGGGAGCTGTTTTTT.

This chain connects TRBV7-6 to TRBJ2-1, with 7 bases identical to TRBD1. The trim removed 2 bases at V and 3 bases at J, leaving 4 bases unmatched. Germline-derived CDR1 and CDR2 are SGHVS and FNYEAQ. The CDR3 has 15 residues. CDR3 in DNA: TGTGCCAGCAGCTTACAGGCAGGGGGCTACAATGAGCAGTTCTTC. Translated: CASSLQAGGYNEQFF.

The chain couples TRBV5-6 to TRBJ1-3, with D possibly matching TRBD1 (6 bases). Germline CDR1 is SGHDT and CDR2 is YYEEEE. Between the trimmed V and J ends, which lost 7 bases and 3 bases, there was a span of 11 bases. The CDR3 extends over 13 amino acids. CDR3 sequence (DNA): TGTGCCAGCGGGCTCAGGGGTGGAAACACCATATATTTT. It encodes CASGLRGGNTIYF.